The 24 T cell receptor beta chains below all came from one sample that was sequenced in a study of cytomegalovirus exposure and HLA in healthy donors (dated by TCRdb to about 2017). Library prep was done by the immunoSEQ multiplex PCR assay. A mixture of 60 forward primers for TCR Vbeta segments and 13 reverse primers for TCR Jbeta segments was used in the multiplex PCR. TCRdb obtained this table from immuneACCESS and retained in-frame rearrangements with V and J assigned. These tables miss some clones; where compared with another copy, unresolved V genes account for less than half of the shortfall, and the remainder is unexplained. This sample is represented by around 160,000 clones; roughly 76% of them were singletons. More than 1.5% of the sample goes to the ten largest clones. The sequencing sample was made of PBMCs. These receptors were obtained from a human donor in good health.

This chain links TRBV7-2 with TRBJ1-3, with D maybe TRBD1 (5 bases). The germline V gene encodes CDR1 SGHTA and CDR2 FQGNSA. This CDR3 contains 13 residues. V was trimmed by 11 bases and J by 2 bases, leaving 13 bases between them. CDR3 in amino acids: CAEAGVAGNTIYF. Written as DNA, the CDR3 is TGTGCCGAAGCGGGGGTGGCTGGAAACACCATATATTTT.

The gene calls are TRBV18 and TRBJ1-3; no reliable D call. Germline assignment: CDR1 KGHSH and CDR2 LQKENI. The V end was cut by 3 bases, the J end by 4 bases, with 10 bases between. This CDR3 region has 14 residues. DNA for the CDR3: TGTGCCAGCTCACCCGGAGGAAACGGAAACACCATATATTTT. This gives the protein CASSPGGNGNTIYF.

The chain couples TRBV6-1 to TRBJ2-7, with 9 bases fitting TRBD1. CDR1 and CDR2 from the germline V gene are MNHNS and SASEGT. The CDR3 extends over 13 amino acids. V shed 7 bases, J shed 7 bases, and the junction held 8 bases outside the gene matches. The CDR3, as DNA: TGTGCCAGCAATGGACAGGGGATTGGGGAGCAGTACTTC. Amino acids: CASNGQGIGEQYF.

This sequence joins TRBV18 and TRBJ2-7, with D possibly being TRBD1 (6 bases). Trimming pared 1 base from V and 7 bases from J, leaving 11 bases between. Germline V gene data show CDR1 as KGHSH and CDR2 as LQKENI. The CDR3 has 13 amino acids. This CDR3 reads CASSPLTGGEQYF. CDR3 nucleotides: TGTGCCAGCTCACCACTGACAGGTGGGGAGCAGTACTTC.

The V gene is TRBV19, the J gene TRBJ1-2; 8 bases are shared with TRBD1. With 6 bases clipped from V and 0 bases from J, the junction kept 3 bases outside the gene matches. This CDR3 spans 14 amino acids. Germline-derived CDR1 and CDR2 are LNHDA and SQIVND (reference sequence). Here the CDR3 reads CASRQGAANYGYTF. In DNA, the CDR3 is TGTGCCAGTAGGCAGGGGGCGGCTAACTATGGCTACACCTTC.

V gene TRBV18 combines with J gene TRBJ2-7, with 11 positions matching TRBD2. This CDR3 has 16 amino acids. Germline V CDR1 and CDR2: KGHSH, LQKENI. With V trimmed by 1 base and J by 3 bases, 5 bases remained unmatched. Written as DNA, the CDR3 is TGTGCCAGCTCACCACTAGCGGGGGGGGAGCTCTACGAGCAGTACTTC. As protein: CASSPLAGGELYEQYF. The whole variable domain, filled in from reference TRBV18 and TRBJ2-7, reads NAGVMQNPRHLVRRRGQEARLRCSPMKGHSHVYWYRQLPEEGLKFMVYLQKENIIDESGMPKERFSAEFPKEGPSILRIQQVVRGDSAAYFCASSPLAGGELYEQYFGPGTRLTVT.

This clone was detected only a few times. CDR3 in DNA: TGTGCCAGCAGTTCCATTGACAGGGGCCACCGAGCTTTCTTT. Translating gives CASSSIDRGHRAFF. The chain has TRBV5-6 and TRBJ1-1; 8 bases map to TRBD1. The V segment lost 5 bases and the J segment 10 bases; nucleotides outside the gene matches: 13. This CDR3 has 14 amino acids. The germline gives CDR1 SGHDT, CDR2 YYEEEE.

This chain connects TRBV4-1 to TRBJ1-1; the D gene is possibly TRBD1 (5 bases). The V end was cut by 3 bases, the J end by 1 base, with 15 bases between. This CDR3 region has 16 residues. CDR1 is MGHRA and CDR2 is YSYEKL in the germline V gene. The DNA of the CDR3 is TGCGCCAGCAGCCACAGGACCGGGGGGTCGAACACTGAAGCTTTCTTT. It encodes CASSHRTGGSNTEAFF.

The chain's CDR3 is CASSEGSRYEQYF. For the CDR3, the DNA is TGTGCCAGCAGTGAAGGCAGTCGCTACGAGCAGTACTTC. The chain links TRBV6-1 to TRBJ2-7; D gene unclear. Germline V lookup: CDR1 MNHNS, CDR2 SASEGT. The CDR3 is 13 residues long. V dropped 1 base and J dropped 3 bases, with 7 bases sitting between them.

Of note for this clone: The sample carries other DNA sequences with the same CDR3. The V call is TRBV5-1, the J call TRBJ2-1, with a tentative D call TRBD2 (6 bases). The V end was cut by 0 bases, the J end by 4 bases, with 11 bases between. The CDR3 has 15 residues. The V gene's germline CDR1 is SGHRS and CDR2 YFSETQ. The CDR3 DNA follows: TGCGCCAGCAGCTTGGTTAGCGGTCCATACAATGAGCAGTTCTTC. Amino acids: CASSLVSGPYNEQFF.

The chain recombines TRBV27 with TRBJ1-6, with 9 bases fitting TRBD1. This CDR3 contains 16 residues. The J segment lost 7 bases and the V segment lost 5 bases, leaving 9 bases of the junction unmatched. Germline V lookup: CDR1 MNHEY, CDR2 SMNVEV (reference sequence). Here the CDR3 DNA reads TGTGCCAGCAGTCCGGGATTCGGGACAGGGAATTCACCCCTCCACTTT. It translates to CASSPGFGTGNSPLHF.

This clone has only a few counts. This sequence joins TRBV6-1 and TRBJ2-3; D gene uncertain. CDR3 length: 15 amino acids. Germline CDR1 is MNHNS and CDR2 is SASEGT. The germline V and J ends were trimmed by 2 bases and 2 bases, with 11 bases remaining between them. The CDR3 DNA reads TGTGCCAGCAGTGAATTTGGTAAACTCACAGATACGCAGTATTTT. Amino acids: CASSEFGKLTDTQYF.

V and J are TRBV4-3 and TRBJ2-3; 10 bases are a match to TRBD2. CDR1 is LGHNA, CDR2 YSLEER, per germline. V lost 0 bases and J lost 3; bases outside the gene matches: 6. The length of the CDR3 is 17 residues. CDR3 nucleotide sequence: TGCGCCAGCAGCCAAGAAGTGTCTAGCGGGGGAACAGATACGCAGTATTTT. This sequence encodes CASSQEVSSGGTDTQYF.

The CDR3 region is CASSLQRGRGETQYF. CDR3 in DNA: TGTGCCAGCAGCCTCCAACGGGGCAGGGGAGAGACCCAGTACTTC. The rearrangement links TRBV14 to TRBJ2-5, with D possibly TRBD1 on 6 matching bases. Trimming removed 4 bases at V and 4 bases at J, with 16 bases between. The CDR3 sequence is 15 residues long. Germline V gene lookup returns CDR1 SGHDN and CDR2 FVKESK.

The V and J genes are TRBV19 and TRBJ2-7, with a tentative D call TRBD2 (6 bases). The germline V gene encodes CDR1 LNHDA and CDR2 SQIVND (reference sequence). The ends were cut back, 5 bases at V and 1 base at J, with 12 bases in the middle. The CDR3 has 14 amino acids. The CDR3 DNA sequence: TGTGCCAGTAGTTTTGGGGGGTCTTCCTACGAGCAGTACTTC. This sequence encodes CASSFGGSSYEQYF. Full variable domain (outside the CDR3, taken from reference TRBV19 and TRBJ2-7): DGGITQSPKYLFRKEGQNVTLSCEQNLNHDAMYWYRQDPGQGLRLIYYSQIVNDFQKGDIAEGYSVSREKKESFPLTVTSAQKNPTAFYLCASSFGGSSYEQYFGPGTRLTVT.

The CDR3 coding sequence is TGTGCCACCCACAGGTTGTGGTATGGCTACACCTTC. Amino acid sequence: CATHRLWYGYTF. V and J are TRBV19 and TRBJ1-2; D is possibly TRBD1 (5 bases). This CDR3 comprises 12 residues. Germline V lookup: CDR1 LNHDA, CDR2 SQIVND (reference sequence). The V gene lost 10 bases and the J gene lost 5 bases, with 14 bases spanning the gap.

This chain uses TRBV6-5 with TRBJ1-1; unclear D gene. Germline values: CDR1 MNHEY, CDR2 SVGAGI. This CDR3 is built from 14 residues. Trimming stripped 4 bases from V and 1 base from J, with 10 bases between. The CDR3 sequence: CASSLETANTEAFF. DNA of the CDR3: TGTGCCAGCAGTTTGGAGACCGCGAACACTGAAGCTTTCTTT.

This sequence joins TRBV10-2 and TRBJ1-1, with no clear D. CDR3 length: 15 amino acids. Germline V gene data show CDR1 as WSHSY and CDR2 as SAAADI. The ends were cut back, 0 bases at V and 6 bases at J, with 14 bases in the middle. In DNA form, the CDR3 reads TGCGCCAGCAGTGAGTCAGAGGCAGTCCATCCTGAAGCTTTCTTT. This translates into CASSESEAVHPEAFF.

This clone came up a few times. The chain is built from TRBV6-5 and TRBJ2-1, with D possibly matching TRBD2 (6 bases). V shed 7 bases and J shed 5 bases, with 12 bases lying between them. Per the germline V gene, CDR1 is MNHEY and CDR2 is SVGAGI. The CDR3 has 13 residues. CDR3 DNA: TGTGCCAGCAAGTGGCGGGGTAACAATGAGCAGTTCTTC. It codes for CASKWRGNNEQFF.

V and J are TRBV5-4 and TRBJ1-3; 7 positions agree with TRBD1. CDR3 length equals 17 residues. Germline V lookup: CDR1 SGHNT, CDR2 YYREEE (reference sequence). V dropped 4 bases and J dropped 0; count of bases not matched to a gene: 10. The CDR3 region has the DNA TGTGCCAGCAGCGGGGGACAGAGCGGCCACTCTGGAAACACCATATATTTT. Translated, it gives CASSGGQSGHSGNTIYF.

The rearrangement joins TRBV7-8 to TRBJ2-3, with TRBD2 identical over 7 bases. The CDR3 is 16 amino acids. V shed 5 bases, J shed 0 bases, and the junction held 8 bases outside the gene matches. Germline lookup yields CDR1 SGHVS and CDR2 FQNEAQ. CDR3 residues: CASSPRTRQSTDTQYF. The DNA of the CDR3 is TGTGCCAGCAGCCCCAGGACTAGACAAAGCACAGATACGCAGTATTTT.

This chain links TRBV5-4 with TRBJ2-1, with a tentative D call TRBD2 (6 bases). Germline assignment: CDR1 SGHNT and CDR2 YYREEE (reference sequence). V lost 4 bases to trimming and J lost 8 bases, with 22 bases between them. There are 16 residues in the CDR3. The CDR3 loop reads CASSKPPDYREDEQFF. CDR3 nucleotide sequence: TGTGCCAGCAGCAAGCCCCCGGACTACCGCGAGGATGAGCAGTTCTTC.

This clone was counted a few times. Additional DNA sequences in this sample encode the identical CDR3. The chain uses TRBV7-2 and TRBJ2-7, with TRBD2 matching over 9 bases. Germline V lookup: CDR1 SGHTA, CDR2 FQGNSA. V lost 5 bases to trimming and J lost 3 bases; unmatched junction nucleotides: 11. CDR3 size: 16 residues. CDR3 protein: CASSPRGSGGSYEQYF. CDR3 sequence (DNA): TGTGCCAGCAGCCCTAGAGGTAGCGGGGGAAGCTACGAGCAGTACTTC.

The gene calls are TRBV6-1 and TRBJ1-4; possibly TRBD1 for D (5 bases). The V gene lost 5 bases and the J gene lost 1 base, with 8 bases spanning the gap. From germline, CDR1 is MNHNS and CDR2 SASEGT. The CDR3 length is 14 residues. CDR3 sequence: CASSRQITNEKLFF. As DNA, the CDR3 is TGTGCCAGCAGTCGACAGATAACTAATGAAAAACTGTTTTTT.